The present T cell receptor beta chain was sequenced within a study of OX40 agonist ivuxolimab in advanced cancers. CDR3 length: 12 residues. The germline V and J ends were trimmed by 2 bases and 8 bases, with 10 bases remaining between them. Germline values: CDR1 SGHNT, CDR2 YYREEE (reference sequence). Generated by immunoSEQ multiplex PCR, the TCRdb table keeps only in-frame clones and is missing some. The sample contains 60,000 to 65,000 clones, around 90% of which appear only once. Sequenced material: CD4+ or CD8+ T cells sorted from blood, taken in a trial of the OX40 agonist ivuxolimab. The sequence was collected from an adult with an advanced solid tumor such as melanoma, head and neck, liver or kidney cancer. This chain uses TRBV5-4 with TRBJ1-2; D is perhaps TRBD1 (5 bases). In nucleotides, the CDR3 is TGTGCCAGCAGCTTTGGGGGTAACGGCTACACCTTC. Translation: CASSFGGNGYTF.